The 20 T cell receptor beta chains presented below share a single source sample, sequenced in a study of blood T cell repertoires in COVID-19. Sequenced by immunoSEQ multiplex PCR; TCRdb stores in-frame clones only, minus some. The sample has about 260,000 clones, around 90% seen once. The specimen was peripheral blood. Receptors were obtained from a human donor in a cohort sampled during active COVID-19.

The CDR3: CASSYSGYLTDTQYF. The CDR3 DNA reads TGTGCCAGCAGTTACTCCGGTTACCTCACAGATACGCAGTATTTT. The chain uses TRBV6-2 or TRBV6-3 and TRBJ2-3; unclear D gene. Germline V gene lookup returns CDR1 MNHEY and CDR2 SVGEGT. The length of the CDR3 is 15 residues. V was cut by 0 bases and J by 2 bases, with 9 bases left in between.

The rearrangement joins TRBV11-3 to TRBJ2-3, with D tentatively TRBD2 (6 bases). V lost 1 base, J lost 1 base, and 6 bases lay in between. The CDR3 consists of 14 residues. Germline assignment: CDR1 SGHNT and CDR2 YENEEA. CDR3 loop: CASSLGRGTDTQYF. CDR3 DNA sequence: TGTGCCAGCAGCTTAGGGAGGGGCACAGATACGCAGTATTTT. The full variable domain, its missing parts supplied by reference TRBV11-3 and TRBJ2-3, is EAGVVQSPRYKIIEKKQPVAFWCNPISGHNTLYWYLQNLGQGPELLIRYENEEAVDDSQLPKDRFSAERLKGVDSTLKIQPAELGDSAVYLCASSLGRGTDTQYFGPGTRLTVL.

This chain connects TRBV29-1 to TRBJ2-7; the D gene is possibly TRBD2 (5 bases). Germline V lookup: CDR1 SQVTM, CDR2 ANQGSEA. V was pared by 1 base and J by 4 bases, with 8 bases between. The CDR3 consists of 12 residues. CDR3 in DNA: TGCAGCGTTGAAGGTGAGGGATACGAGCAGTACTTC. Its translation: CSVEGEGYEQYF.

This chain joins TRBV12-3 or TRBV12-4 and TRBJ1-4; D is possibly TRBD1 (5 bases). This CDR3 is 13 amino acids long. The V and J ends lost 5 bases and 8 bases respectively, with 12 bases between them. CDR3 amino acids: CASSPRRGEKLFF. In DNA form, the CDR3 reads TGTGCCAGCAGTCCCCGGCGGGGCGAAAAACTGTTTTTT.

The chain combines TRBV6-2 or TRBV6-3 with TRBJ1-1; TRBD1 is a possible D gene (5 bases). The CDR3 totals 15 residues. Between the trimmed V and J ends, which lost 3 bases and 4 bases, there was a span of 15 bases. Germline V gene lookup returns CDR1 MNHEY and CDR2 SVGEGT. The CDR3 nucleotides read TGTGCCAGCAGTTATGTCGGGGGACTGGGCACTGAAGCTTTCTTT. Protein product: CASSYVGGLGTEAFF.

This sequence joins TRBV24-1 and TRBJ2-7; 7 bases are a match to TRBD1. The CDR3 totals 18 residues. Germline CDR1 is KGHDR and CDR2 is SFDVKD. V trimming: 3 bases; J trimming: 0 bases; junction bases outside the gene matches: 13. CDR3 in amino acids: CATSDPGQVHWTSYEQYF. In DNA, the CDR3 is TGTGCCACCAGTGATCCTGGACAGGTCCACTGGACCTCCTACGAGCAGTACTTC.

The genes are TRBV7-6 and TRBJ1-5; D gene uncertain. This CDR3 is built from 13 residues. V was shortened by 4 bases and J by 2 bases, with 6 bases between the two germline ends. Germline V gene sequence: CDR1 SGHVS, CDR2 FNYEAQ. The CDR3 sequence is CASSSTGNQPQHF. The CDR3 DNA reads TGTGCCAGCAGCTCAACGGGCAATCAGCCCCAGCATTTT.

This chain uses TRBV7-2 with TRBJ2-5; the D is unclear. The CDR3 runs to 11 residues. V dropped 5 bases and J dropped 1 base, with 2 bases sitting between them. CDR1 and CDR2 (germline): SGHTA, FQGNSA. The CDR3 here is CASSLQETQYF. The CDR3 coding sequence is TGTGCCAGCAGCCTCCAAGAGACCCAGTACTTC. The entire variable domain, with the rest obtained from reference TRBV7-2 and TRBJ2-5, is as follows: GAGVSQSPSNKVTEKGKDVELRCDPISGHTALYWYRQSLGQGLEFLIYFQGNSAPDKSGLPSDRFSAERTGGSVSTLTIQRTQQEDSAVYLCASSLQETQYFGPGTRLLVL.

The chain recombines TRBV5-1 with TRBJ2-7; 7 nucleotides agree with TRBD1. Germline V CDR1 and CDR2: SGHRS, YFSETQ. Trimming cost V 6 bases and J 2 bases; bases outside gene matches: 8. This CDR3 has 14 amino acids. CDR3 coding DNA: TGCGCCAGCACCGGGGTTCAGGGGGCCTACGAGCAGTACTTC. Its translation is CASTGVQGAYEQYF.

This chain links TRBV10-1 with TRBJ2-3; TRBD2 matches 7 bases. The trim removed 7 bases at V and 1 base at J, leaving 2 bases unmatched. The germline V gene has CDR1 WNHNN and CDR2 SYGVQD (reference sequence). The CDR3 is 13 residues long. This CDR3 reads CASMAGGTDTQYF. The CDR3 DNA sequence: TGCGCCAGCATGGCGGGGGGCACAGATACGCAGTATTTT.

The V call is TRBV5-4, the J call TRBJ2-5; TRBD2 is a possible D gene (5 bases). Germline V CDR1 and CDR2: SGHNT, YYREEE (reference sequence). Trimming cost V 2 bases and J 4 bases, with 9 bases left between them. This CDR3 has 13 amino acids. The CDR3: CASSFDRGETQYF. The CDR3 DNA reads TGTGCCAGCAGCTTCGATCGGGGAGAGACCCAGTACTTC.

V is TRBV27 and J is TRBJ2-7; D might be TRBD2 (5 bases). The CDR3 runs 17 residues. Germline CDR1 is MNHEY and CDR2 is SMNVEV (reference sequence). V gave up 6 bases and J gave up 0 bases, with 21 bases separating them. CDR3: CASSFRGDYQSSYEQYF. The CDR3 nucleotides are TGTGCCAGCAGCTTCCGCGGTGACTACCAATCCTCCTACGAGCAGTACTTC.

This rearrangement joins TRBV27 to TRBJ2-5; 9 nucleotides align to TRBD2. From germline, CDR1 is MNHEY and CDR2 SMNVEV (reference sequence). The CDR3 spans 15 residues. With 7 bases clipped from V and 2 bases from J, the junction kept 8 bases outside the gene matches. The CDR3 DNA is TGTGCCAGCAAAGAGCGGGAGGAAGGACAAGAGACCCAGTACTTC. Its translation is CASKEREEGQETQYF.

The chain recombines TRBV3-1 (or the pseudogene TRBV3-2) with TRBJ2-7; TRBD1 matches 8 bases. V was pared by 3 bases and J by 4 bases, with 8 bases of the junction left unmatched. CDR1 is LGHDT and CDR2 is YNNKEL in the germline V gene (reference sequence). The CDR3 runs 15 residues. CDR3 sequence reads: CASSQRQGTWYEQYF. Written as DNA, the CDR3 is TGTGCCAGCAGCCAGAGACAGGGGACGTGGTACGAGCAGTACTTC.

This chain joins TRBV2 and TRBJ1-1; no clear D gene. This CDR3 has 13 amino acids. Germline V gene lookup returns CDR1 SNHLY and CDR2 FYNNEI. V was trimmed by 2 bases and J by 4 bases, leaving 8 bases between them. CDR3 DNA sequence: TGTGCCAGCAGTGAACACCCGGGCACTGAAGCTTTCTTT. Translating gives CASSEHPGTEAFF. The full variable domain, in which reference TRBV2 and TRBJ1-1 provide the parts outside the CDR3, is EPEVTQTPSHQVTQMGQEVILRCVPISNHLYFYWYRQILGQKVEFLVSFYNNEISEKSEIFDDQFSVERPDGSNFTLKIRSTKLEDSAMYFCASSEHPGTEAFFGQGTRLTVV.

This chain uses TRBV10-2 with TRBJ1-2; TRBD1 might be the D (5 bases). The CDR3 runs to 15 residues. V was cut by 8 bases and J by 4 bases, with 20 bases left in between. Germline V gene sequence: CDR1 WSHSY, CDR2 SAAADI. The CDR3 is CASADSRKNIYGYTF. CDR3 coding DNA: TGCGCCAGCGCTGACAGTAGGAAAAATATCTATGGCTACACCTTC.

This chain joins TRBV19 and TRBJ1-2, with TRBD1 matching over 9 bases. Losses at the gene ends were 10 bases for V and 0 bases for J; bases not matched to a gene: 9. CDR3 length: 15 amino acids. Germline-derived CDR1 and CDR2 are LNHDA and SQIVND (reference sequence). CDR3 in amino acids: CATGGQGLANYGYTF. The DNA for the CDR3 is TGTGCCACGGGGGGACAGGGATTAGCTAACTATGGCTACACCTTC.

The V gene is TRBV7-2, the J gene TRBJ2-7, with 10 bases fitting TRBD2. With V trimmed by 3 bases and J by 7 bases, 12 bases remained unmatched. Germline values: CDR1 SGHTA, CDR2 FQGNSA. This CDR3 is 16 amino acids long. In DNA form, the CDR3 reads TGTGCCAGCAGCTTTGGCCTAGCGGGAGCTGGAAGGGAGCAGTACTTC. It translates to CASSFGLAGAGREQYF.

This chain joins TRBV27 and TRBJ2-7, with D possibly being TRBD1 (6 bases). The CDR3 contains 16 residues. The germline V gene has CDR1 MNHEY and CDR2 SMNVEV (reference sequence). V lost 7 bases, J lost 0 bases, and 19 bases lay in between. The CDR3 bases are TGTGCCAGCATCCCTCGAGGGGGTATCTTCTCCTACGAGCAGTACTTC. It encodes CASIPRGGIFSYEQYF.

This chain links TRBV19 with TRBJ2-7, with TRBD2 as a possible D gene (5 bases). Germline CDR1 reads LNHDA; CDR2 reads SQIVND (reference sequence). V was trimmed by 6 bases and J by 7 bases, leaving 13 bases between them. The CDR3 is made up of 12 amino acids. The CDR3 DNA sequence: TGTGCCAGTAGCCACGGGGTTTCTGAGCAGTACTTC. It codes for CASSHGVSEQYF.